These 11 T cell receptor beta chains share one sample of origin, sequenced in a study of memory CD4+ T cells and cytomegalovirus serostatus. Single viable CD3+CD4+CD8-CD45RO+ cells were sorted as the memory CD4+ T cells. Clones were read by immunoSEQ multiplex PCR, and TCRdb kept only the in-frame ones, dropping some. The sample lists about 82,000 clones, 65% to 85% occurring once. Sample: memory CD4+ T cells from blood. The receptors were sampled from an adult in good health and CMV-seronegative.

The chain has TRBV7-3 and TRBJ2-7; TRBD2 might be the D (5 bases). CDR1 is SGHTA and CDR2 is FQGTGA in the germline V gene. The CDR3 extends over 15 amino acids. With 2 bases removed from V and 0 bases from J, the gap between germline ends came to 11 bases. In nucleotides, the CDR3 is TGTGCCAGCAGCTTAGGGCCGGGAAGCTCCTACGAGCAGTACTTC. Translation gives CASSLGPGSSYEQYF.

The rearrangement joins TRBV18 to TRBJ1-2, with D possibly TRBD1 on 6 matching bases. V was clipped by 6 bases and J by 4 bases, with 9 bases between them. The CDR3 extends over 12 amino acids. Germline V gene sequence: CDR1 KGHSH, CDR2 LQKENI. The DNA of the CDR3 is TGTGCCAGCTCCGCGGACAGCTATGGCTACACCTTC. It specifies CASSADSYGYTF.

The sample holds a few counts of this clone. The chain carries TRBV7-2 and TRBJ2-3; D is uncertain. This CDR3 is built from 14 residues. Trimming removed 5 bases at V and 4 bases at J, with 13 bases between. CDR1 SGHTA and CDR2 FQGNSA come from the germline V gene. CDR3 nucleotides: TGTGCCAGCAGCCCGAGGACGAGTCCAGATACGCAGTATTTT. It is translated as CASSPRTSPDTQYF.

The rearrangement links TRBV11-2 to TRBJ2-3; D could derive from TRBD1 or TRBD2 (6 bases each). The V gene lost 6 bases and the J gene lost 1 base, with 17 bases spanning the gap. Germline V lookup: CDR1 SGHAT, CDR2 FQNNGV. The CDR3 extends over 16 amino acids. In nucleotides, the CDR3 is TGTGCCAGCAGTCTCTCCGGGGGCCATGGCACAGATACGCAGTATTTT. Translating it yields CASSLSGGHGTDTQYF.

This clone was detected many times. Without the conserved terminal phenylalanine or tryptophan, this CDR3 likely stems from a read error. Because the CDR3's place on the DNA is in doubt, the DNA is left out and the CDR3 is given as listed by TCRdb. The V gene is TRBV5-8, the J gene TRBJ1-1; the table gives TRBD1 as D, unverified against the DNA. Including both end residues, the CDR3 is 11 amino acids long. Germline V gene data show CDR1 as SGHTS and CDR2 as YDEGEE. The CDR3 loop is CASSLNRDRAL.

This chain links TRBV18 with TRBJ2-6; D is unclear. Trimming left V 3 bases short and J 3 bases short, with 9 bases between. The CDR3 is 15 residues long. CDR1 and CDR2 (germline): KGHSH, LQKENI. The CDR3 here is CASSPLVVGANVLTF. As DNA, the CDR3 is TGTGCCAGCTCACCTCTAGTCGTTGGGGCCAACGTCCTGACTTTC. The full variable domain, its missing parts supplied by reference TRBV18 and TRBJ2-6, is NAGVMQNPRHLVRRRGQEARLRCSPMKGHSHVYWYRQLPEEGLKFMVYLQKENIIDESGMPKERFSAEFPKEGPSILRIQQVVRGDSAAYFCASSPLVVGANVLTFGAGSRLTVL.

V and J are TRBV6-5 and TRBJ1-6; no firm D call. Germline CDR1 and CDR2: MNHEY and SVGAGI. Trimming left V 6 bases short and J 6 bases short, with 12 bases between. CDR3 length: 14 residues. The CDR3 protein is CASRGLRSNSPLHF. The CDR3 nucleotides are TGTGCCAGCAGGGGATTAAGGTCTAATTCACCCCTCCACTTT.

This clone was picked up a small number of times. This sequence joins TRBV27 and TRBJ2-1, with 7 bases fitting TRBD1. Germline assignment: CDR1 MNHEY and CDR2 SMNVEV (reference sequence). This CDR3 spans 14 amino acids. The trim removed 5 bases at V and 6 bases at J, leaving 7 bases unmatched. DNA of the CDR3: TGTGCCAGCAGTAAATGGGACAGAGGCAATGAGCAGTTCTTC. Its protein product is CASSKWDRGNEQFF.

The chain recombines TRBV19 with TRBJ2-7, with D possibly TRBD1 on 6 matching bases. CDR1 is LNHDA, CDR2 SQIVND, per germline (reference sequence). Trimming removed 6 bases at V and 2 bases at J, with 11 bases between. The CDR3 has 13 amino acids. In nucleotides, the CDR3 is TGTGCCAGTAGACCGACAGGCACCTACGAGCAGTACTTC. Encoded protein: CASRPTGTYEQYF. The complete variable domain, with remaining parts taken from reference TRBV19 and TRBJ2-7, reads DGGITQSPKYLFRKEGQNVTLSCEQNLNHDAMYWYRQDPGQGLRLIYYSQIVNDFQKGDIAEGYSVSREKKESFPLTVTSAQKNPTAFYLCASRPTGTYEQYFGPGTRLTVT.

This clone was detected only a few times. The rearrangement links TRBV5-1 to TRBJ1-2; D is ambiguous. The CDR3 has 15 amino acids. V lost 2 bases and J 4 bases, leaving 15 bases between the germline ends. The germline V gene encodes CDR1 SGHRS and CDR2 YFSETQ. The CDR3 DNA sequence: TGCGCCAGCAGCTTTGGGCAGTCTGCGGGCTATGGCTACACCTTC. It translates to CASSFGQSAGYGYTF.

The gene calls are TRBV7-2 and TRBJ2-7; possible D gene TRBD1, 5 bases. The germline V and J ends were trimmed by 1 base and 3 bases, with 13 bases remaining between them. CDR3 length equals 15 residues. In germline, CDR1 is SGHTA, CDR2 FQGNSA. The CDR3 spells CASSLVAQVNYEQYF. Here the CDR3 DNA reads TGTGCCAGCAGCTTAGTGGCACAGGTCAACTACGAGCAGTACTTC.